This TCR beta chain was captured in a study of blood T cells in healthy people across ages. The germline CDR1 and CDR2 sequences are LGHNA and YNFKEQ. The germline V and J ends were trimmed by 0 bases and 4 bases, with 4 bases remaining between them. The CDR3 is 13 amino acids. For the second PCR, which ran for 7 to 11 cycles, a sample-barcoded 5' primer and a J-beta primer mix were used. With 12 random nucleotides, a template-switch adaptor tagged each individual cDNA molecule. Sequencing recovered at least 3 million CDR3-containing paired-end reads from each sample. TCRdb re-analysed the 5' RACE reads in MiXCR, keeping a single row per CDR3 protein. Found here are about 590,000 distinct CDR3 sequences, roughly 31% of them singletons; the top ten hold less than 20%. Notes on the study in general: Expanded clonotype shifts may have been confounded, as the donors had an unknown CMV status. Strong correlation existed between TCR beta diversity and naive T cell percentage.

On this clonotype: Its specificity is not known.

This receptor was obtained from a woman older than 75 in good health. The V and J genes are TRBV4-2 and TRBJ2-1; D gene unclear. Sample: blood. The CDR3 DNA sequence: TGTGCCAGCAGCCAAGATCTGTACAATGAGCAGTTCTTC. Residues: CASSQDLYNEQFF.